This record concerns one T cell receptor beta chain sequence. The data were taken from a study of blood T cell repertoires in COVID-19. Study summary: Acute and convalescent COVID-19 specimens originated in the United States, Italy and Spain. PBMCs, B-cell-depleted T cells, or T cells provided the cDNA or gDNA that made up the material.

The authors' processing: From reference gene primer amplification, estimates of nucleated cell counts were derived. Assay used: immunoSEQ multiplex PCR; TCRdb lists only in-frame clones, some missing. Clonal size and the V and J genes are those of that table, whereas D and trimming came from the DNA. Of approximately 220,000 clones listed, around 82% are singletons. This TCR was sampled from a woman in her 70s with acute or convalescent COVID-19. The sample consisted of peripheral blood.

CDR3 nucleotide sequence: TGCGCCAGCAGCTTCATGCAGGGTGACTATGGCTACACCTTC. Translation gives CASSFMQGDYGYTF. The gene calls are TRBV5-1 and TRBJ1-2; possible D gene TRBD1, 5 bases. CDR1 and CDR2 from the germline V gene are SGHRS and YFSETQ. CDR3 length equals 14 residues. The V end lost 2 bases, the J end lost 3 bases, and 11 bases lay between the germline ends.